This entry concerns a single T cell receptor beta chain. These data come from a study of blood T cell repertoires in COVID-19. Study summary: Samples representing acute and convalescent COVID-19 were sourced from the United States, Italy and Spain. In each case, the material was cDNA or gDNA derived from T cells, B-cell-depleted T cells, or PBMCs.

The CDR3 is 13 residues long. Trimming stripped 0 bases from V and 8 bases from J, with 7 bases between. Germline V gene lookup returns CDR1 MDHEN and CDR2 SYDVKM. As processed by the authors: Amplification with reference gene primers provided the estimates of nucleated cell counts. Clones were read by immunoSEQ multiplex PCR, and TCRdb kept only the in-frame ones, dropping some. V, J and clone size are taken as reported in that table, and D and trimming were inferred from the DNA itself. The repertoire includes 300,000 to 400,000 clones, approximately 86% of them detected once, and 3% sits in the top ten.

This TCR came from a human donor in a cohort sampled during active COVID-19. The sample was peripheral blood. The V and J genes are TRBV28 and TRBJ1-4; D unclear. The CDR3 sequence is CASSLWREEKLFF. CDR3 DNA: TGTGCCAGCAGTTTATGGAGGGAGGAAAAACTGTTTTTT.